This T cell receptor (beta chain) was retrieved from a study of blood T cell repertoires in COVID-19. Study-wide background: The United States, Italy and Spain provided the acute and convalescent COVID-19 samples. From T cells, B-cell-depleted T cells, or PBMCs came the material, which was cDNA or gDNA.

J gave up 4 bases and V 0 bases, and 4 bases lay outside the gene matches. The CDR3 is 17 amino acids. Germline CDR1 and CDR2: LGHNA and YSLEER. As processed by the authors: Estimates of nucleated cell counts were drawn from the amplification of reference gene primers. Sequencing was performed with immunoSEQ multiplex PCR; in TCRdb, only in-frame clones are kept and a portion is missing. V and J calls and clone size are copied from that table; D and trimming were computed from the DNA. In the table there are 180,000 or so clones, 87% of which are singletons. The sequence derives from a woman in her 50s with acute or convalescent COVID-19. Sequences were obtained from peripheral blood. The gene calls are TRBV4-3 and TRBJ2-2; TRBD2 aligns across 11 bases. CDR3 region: CASSQELAGVSTGELFF. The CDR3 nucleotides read TGCGCCAGCAGCCAAGAACTAGCGGGAGTATCCACCGGGGAGCTGTTTTTT.